This TCR beta chain comes out of a study of blood T cell repertoires in COVID-19. Study in general: From T cells, B-cell-depleted T cells, or PBMCs came the material, which was cDNA or gDNA.

In the original processing: By means of reference gene primer amplification, nucleated cell counts were estimated. Repertoires were generated with immunoSEQ multiplex PCR, while TCRdb's copy carries only in-frame clones and drops some. V, J and clone size derive from that table, while D and trimming were established from the DNA sequence. The profile shows some 99,000 clones, roughly 84% of them singletons. Trimming left V 0 bases short and J 2 bases short, with 8 bases between. Germline CDR1 reads GTSNPN; CDR2 reads SVGIG (reference sequence). This CDR3 is built from 13 residues. The V gene is TRBV30, the J gene TRBJ2-7; tentative D call: TRBD1 (6 bases). This TCR was recovered from a woman aged 60-75 years in a cohort sampled during active or convalescent COVID-19. Sequencing was performed on peripheral blood. The CDR3 nucleotides read TGTGCCTGGAGTGTTACAGGGACCTACGAGCAGTACTTC. It codes for CAWSVTGTYEQYF.